Below, 10 T cell receptor beta chains from the same sample are listed, as sequenced in a study of cytomegalovirus exposure and HLA in healthy donors. Both 60 Vbeta primers and 13 Jbeta primers went into the PCR. Generated by immunoSEQ multiplex PCR, the TCRdb table keeps only in-frame clones and is missing some. Its table lists roughly 51,000 clones. Sequences were obtained from PBMCs. All receptors derive from a woman between 50 and 59 years old in good health and CMV-seropositive.

CDR3 sequence reads: CASSEDSGSAYEQYF. DNA for the CDR3: TGCGCCAGCAGTGAAGACTCAGGGTCCGCCTACGAGCAGTACTTC. The chain carries TRBV10-1 and TRBJ2-7, with a weak D call TRBD1 (5 bases). The germline V gene encodes CDR1 WNHNN and CDR2 SYGVQD (reference sequence). Trimming removed 3 bases at V and 2 bases at J, with 14 bases between. There are 15 residues in the CDR3.

This CDR3 reads CSVSGLNTEAFF. The CDR3 DNA reads as TGCAGCGTTTCGGGTCTGAACACTGAAGCTTTCTTT. The rearrangement links TRBV29-1 to TRBJ1-1, with D unclear. Germline V CDR1 and CDR2: SQVTM, ANQGSEA. The ends were cut back, 5 bases at V and 0 bases at J, with 7 bases in the middle. The CDR3 has 12 amino acids.

The chain joins TRBV7-2 to TRBJ2-7; no firm D call. V was shortened by 6 bases and J by 0 bases, with 12 bases between the two germline ends. Germline V gives CDR1 SGHTA, CDR2 FQGNSA. This CDR3 comprises 14 residues. CDR3 DNA: TGTGCCAGCAGTTTAAACCCCAGCTCCTACGAGCAGTACTTC. This gives the protein CASSLNPSSYEQYF.

This chain uses TRBV19 with TRBJ1-5; the D is unclear. The germline V and J ends were trimmed by 6 bases and 0 bases, with 12 bases remaining between them. The CDR3 length is 15 residues. The germline CDR1 and CDR2 sequences are LNHDA and SQIVND (reference sequence). The CDR3 DNA reads TGTGCCAGTAGCGACGACTGGAATAGCAATCAGCCCCAGCATTTT. Protein: CASSDDWNSNQPQHF.

The chain employs TRBV18 and TRBJ1-5; tentative D call: TRBD1 (5 bases). V shed 3 bases and J shed 5 bases, with 14 bases lying between them. CDR1 and CDR2 from the germline V gene are KGHSH and LQKENI. The CDR3 has 15 amino acids. CDR3 in DNA: TGTGCCAGCTCACCCAGGGAAAGGGTGGATCAGCCCCAGCATTTT. This gives the protein CASSPRERVDQPQHF.

The rearrangement uses TRBV6-1 and TRBJ1-2; no firm D call. The CDR3 runs 12 residues. Germline CDR1 and CDR2: MNHNS and SASEGT. The V and J ends lost 6 bases and 4 bases respectively, with 9 bases between them. Here the CDR3 DNA reads TGTGCCAGCAGAGCGGACCTCTATGGCTACACCTTC. This gives the protein CASRADLYGYTF.

The gene calls are TRBV4-1 and TRBJ2-1, with no clear D. V gave up 0 bases and J gave up 0 bases, with 6 bases separating them. The CDR3 has 15 residues. Germline V gives CDR1 MGHRA, CDR2 YSYEKL. The CDR3 DNA reads TGCGCCAGCAGCCAAGACCGGAGCTCCTACAATGAGCAGTTCTTC. Its protein product is CASSQDRSSYNEQFF.

CDR3 amino acids: CASSRGWGQGTDTQYF. The DNA of the CDR3 is TGTGCCAGCAGCCGAGGGTGGGGACAGGGGACAGATACGCAGTATTTT. The rearrangement uses TRBV7-2 and TRBJ2-3, with TRBD1 matching over 10 bases. This CDR3 spans 16 amino acids. The junction had 8 bases not matched to a gene; V was cut back by 5 bases and J by 3 bases. In germline, CDR1 is SGHTA, CDR2 FQGNSA.

The chain links TRBV14 to TRBJ2-1; the D gene is possibly TRBD2 (5 bases). The ends were cut back, 5 bases at V and 2 bases at J, with 16 bases in the middle. This CDR3 spans 16 amino acids. Germline values: CDR1 SGHDN, CDR2 FVKESK. CDR3 sequence: CASSERIATAYNEQFF. DNA of the CDR3: TGTGCCAGCAGCGAACGCATAGCGACGGCCTACAATGAGCAGTTCTTC.

The V gene is TRBV10-1, the J gene TRBJ1-5; D is possibly TRBD1 (5 bases). The CDR3 consists of 17 residues. V lost 6 bases to trimming and J lost 8 bases, with 26 bases between them. Germline V gene data show CDR1 as WNHNN and CDR2 as SYGVQD (reference sequence). CDR3 sequence reads: CASSPGGTALAGKPQHF. The CDR3 nucleotides read TGCGCCAGCAGCCCGGGGGGAACAGCCCTTGCAGGAAAGCCCCAGCATTTT.